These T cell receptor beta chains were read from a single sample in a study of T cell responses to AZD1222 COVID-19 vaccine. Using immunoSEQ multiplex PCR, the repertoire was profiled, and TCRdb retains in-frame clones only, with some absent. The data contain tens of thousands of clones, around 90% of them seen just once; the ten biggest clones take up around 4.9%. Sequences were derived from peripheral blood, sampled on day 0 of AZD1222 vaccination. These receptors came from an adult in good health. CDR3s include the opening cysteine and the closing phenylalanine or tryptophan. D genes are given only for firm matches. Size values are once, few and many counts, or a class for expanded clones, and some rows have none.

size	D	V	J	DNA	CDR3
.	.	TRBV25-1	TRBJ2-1	TGTGCCAGCAGTGAAGGGGGCGGGGCAGAGCAGTTCTTC	CASSEGGGAEQFF
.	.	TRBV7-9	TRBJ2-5	TGTGCCAGCAGCTTTGGTCACAGCGCGCAAGAGACCCAGTACTTC	CASSFGHSAQETQYF
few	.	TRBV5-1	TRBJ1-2	TGCGCCAGCAGCAGGGGGACGGGATCCCAGGGCTATGGCTACACCTTC	CASSRGTGSQGYGYTF
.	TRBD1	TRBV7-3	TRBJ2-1	TGTGCCAGCAGCTTACAGGGGGCGGGATCCTACAATGAGCAGTTCTTC	CASSLQGAGSYNEQFF
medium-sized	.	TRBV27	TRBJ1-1	TGTGCCAGCAGACGGGGTCAAGGGGAAGCTTTCTTT	CASRRGQGEAFF
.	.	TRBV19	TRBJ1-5	TGTGCCAGTAGTATAAGCAGGAGCAATCAGCCCCAGCATTTT	CASSISRSNQPQHF
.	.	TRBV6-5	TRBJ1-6	TGTGCCAGCATCGCCGACAGACCTAATTCACCCCTCCACTTT	CASIADRPNSPLHF
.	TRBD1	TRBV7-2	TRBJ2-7	TGTGCCAGCAGCTATAGACAGGGGGTATTCTACGAGCAGTACTTC	CASSYRQGVFYEQYF
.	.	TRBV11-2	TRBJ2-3	TGTGCCAGCAGGGGAGGGGGGCCACATACGCAGTATTTT	CASRGGGPHTQYF
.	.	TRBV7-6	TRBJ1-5	TGTGCCAGCAGCCCGCAGGCCGAGAACAATCAGCCCCAGCATTTT	CASSPQAENNQPQHF
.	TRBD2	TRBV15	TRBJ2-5	TGTGCCACCAGCGGGACTAGCCGGGAGACCCAGTACTTC	CATSGTSRETQYF
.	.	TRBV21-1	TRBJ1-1	TGTGCCAGCAGCATCTACCGGGAGATGAACACTGAAGCTTTCTTT	CASSIYREMNTEAFF
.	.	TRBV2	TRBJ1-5	TGTGCCAGCAGTGAAGGGATTTCTCAGCCCCAGCATTTT	CASSEGISQPQHF
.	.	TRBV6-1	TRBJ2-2	TGTGCCAGCAGTGAGTTGCAGACTCTCACCGGGGAGCTGTTTTTT	CASSELQTLTGELFF
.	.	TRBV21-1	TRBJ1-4	TGTGCCAGCAGCGACCGGGACAGAGAAAAACTGTTTTTT	CASSDRDREKLFF
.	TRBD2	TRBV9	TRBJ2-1	TGTGCCAGCAGCATTAGCGGGGGGGCTCGTAATGAGCAGTTCTTC	CASSISGGARNEQFF
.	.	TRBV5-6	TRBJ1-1	TGTGCCAGCAGCTTGGAGTGGGGTGTTTCTGAAGCTTTCTTT	CASSLEWGVSEAFF
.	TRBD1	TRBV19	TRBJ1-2	TGTGCCAGTAGCCCGGGACAGACCTATGGCTACACCTTC	CASSPGQTYGYTF
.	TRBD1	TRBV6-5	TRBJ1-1	TGTGCCAGCAGTTATGAGGGACAGGGGTTTGGAACTGAAGCTTTCTTT	CASSYEGQGFGTEAFF
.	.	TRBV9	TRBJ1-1	TGTGCCAGCAGCGTAGAGGGGGAGGCCACTGAAGCTTTCTTT	CASSVEGEATEAFF
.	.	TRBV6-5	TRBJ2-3	TGTGCCAGCAGGACGGACGCGGTCCGAACAGATACGCAGTATTTT	CASRTDAVRTDTQYF
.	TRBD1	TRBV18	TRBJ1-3	TGTGCCAGCTCACCGGGGGACAGGACCCTCTCTGGAAACACCATATATTTT	CASSPGDRTLSGNTIYF
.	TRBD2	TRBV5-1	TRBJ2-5	TGCGCCAGCAGCTCGGGCGGGGGGGTTTATGAGACCCAGTACTTC	CASSSGGGVYETQYF
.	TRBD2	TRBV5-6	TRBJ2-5	TGTGCCAGCAGCCTTAGCGGGGTTGGGCAGACCCAGTACTTC	CASSLSGVGQTQYF
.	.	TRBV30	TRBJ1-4	TGTGCCTGGAGGGGACCGGGCGAGGGGGAAAAACTGTTTTTT	CAWRGPGEGEKLFF
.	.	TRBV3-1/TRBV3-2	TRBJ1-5	TGTGCCAGCAGCTTAGGACTTCAGCCCCAGCATTTT	CASSLGLQPQHF
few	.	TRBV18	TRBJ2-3	TGTGCCAGCTCACCGAACACAGATACGCAGTATTTT	CASSPNTDTQYF
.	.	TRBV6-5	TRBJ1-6	TGTGCCAGCAGCTACTCAGCGATCTATAATTCACCCCTCCACTTT	CASSYSAIYNSPLHF
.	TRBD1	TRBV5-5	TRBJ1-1	TGTGCCAGCAGCGGGGTGACAGGGCTGAACACTGAAGCTTTCTTT	CASSGVTGLNTEAFF
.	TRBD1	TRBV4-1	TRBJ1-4	TGCGCCAGCAGCCCCTGGGACAGGGGTAGTGAAAAACTGTTTTTT	CASSPWDRGSEKLFF
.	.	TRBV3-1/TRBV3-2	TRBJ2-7	TGTGCCAGCAGCCAAGTTAACGAGCAGTACTTC	CASSQVNEQYF
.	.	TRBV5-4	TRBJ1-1	TGTGCCAGCAGCCCGGCCCAAAGGGGCACTGAAGCTTTCTTT	CASSPAQRGTEAFF
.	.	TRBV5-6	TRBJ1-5	TGTGCCAGCAGCGGGAGGGGCGGAGGGCATCAGCCCCAGCATTTT	CASSGRGGGHQPQHF
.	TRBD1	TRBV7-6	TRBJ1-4	TGTGCCAGCAGCTTAGGTGCGACAGGGGTTGAGAAAAAGCTGTTTTTT	CASSLGATGVEKKLFF
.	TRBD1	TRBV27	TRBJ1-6	TGTGCCAGCAGTACGAGAGGACAGGGGGCAAGGAATTCACCCCTCCACTTT	CASSTRGQGARNSPLHF
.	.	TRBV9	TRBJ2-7	TGTGCCAGCAGCGTAGATCCCGGGTCGACCTACGAGCAGTACTTC	CASSVDPGSTYEQYF
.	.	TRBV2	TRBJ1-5	TGTGCCAGCAGTGAGCAGGAATGGCAGCCCCAGCATTTT	CASSEQEWQPQHF
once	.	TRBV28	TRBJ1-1	TGTGCCAGCAGCTTCACCAGGGGTAGGCCTGAAGCTTTCTTT	CASSFTRGRPEAFF
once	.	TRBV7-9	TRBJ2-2	TGTGCCAGCAGTTGGGATCTCAAAACCGGGGAGCTGTTTTTT	CASSWDLKTGELFF
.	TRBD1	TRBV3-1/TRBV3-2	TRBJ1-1	TGTGCCAGCAGCAAAGGGACAGGGGGCCGGGCTTTCTTT	CASSKGTGGRAFF
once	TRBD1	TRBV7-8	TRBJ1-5	TGTGCCAGCAGCTCACAGGGGCAACAGCCCCAGCATTTT	CASSSQGQQPQHF
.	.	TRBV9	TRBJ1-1	TGTGCCAGCAGTCGGGGAAGGGTCTCTGAAGCTTTCTTT	CASSRGRVSEAFF
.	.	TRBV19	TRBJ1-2	TGTGCCAGTAGTATTTCGGGTACGGATGGCTACACCTTC	CASSISGTDGYTF
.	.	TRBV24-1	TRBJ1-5	TGTGCCACCAGTGAGGGGCTCTGGGGGAAGCCCCAGCATTTT	CATSEGLWGKPQHF
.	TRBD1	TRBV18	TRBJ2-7	TGTGCCAGCTCACCGGACAGGTCCTACGAGCAGTACTTC	CASSPDRSYEQYF
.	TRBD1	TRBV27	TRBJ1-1	TGTGCCAGCAGAAACTCTCCCGCAGGGACAGGGAACACTGAAGCTTTCTTT	CASRNSPAGTGNTEAFF
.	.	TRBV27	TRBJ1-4	TGTGCCAGTGCTGCACGGTGGGGAAATGAAAAACTGTTTTTT	CASAARWGNEKLFF
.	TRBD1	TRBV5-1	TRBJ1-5	TGCGCCAGCAGCAACGGACAGGAGGGGCAGCCCCAGCATTTT	CASSNGQEGQPQHF
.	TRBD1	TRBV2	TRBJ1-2	TGTGCCAGCAGCCCCGGACAGGGAACCTATGGCTACACCTTC	CASSPGQGTYGYTF
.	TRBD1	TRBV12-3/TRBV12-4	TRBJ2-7	TGTGCCAGCAGTTGGACAGGGCTGGGTGAGCAGTACTTC	CASSWTGLGEQYF
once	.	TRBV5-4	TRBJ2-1	TGTGCCAGCACCTGGGTAGAGGGGCGAAGAGATGAGCAGTTCTTC	CASTWVEGRRDEQFF
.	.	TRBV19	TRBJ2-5	TGTGCCAGTAGTATCGCGGGACGGAGGTACCAAGAGACCCAGTACTTC	CASSIAGRRYQETQYF
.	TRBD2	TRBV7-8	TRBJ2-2	TGTGCCAGCAGCTTAAGAGGAGCGGGGGACACCGGGGAGCTGTTTTTT	CASSLRGAGDTGELFF
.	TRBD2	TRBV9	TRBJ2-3	TGTGCCAGCAGCGTAGTACCCGGGACTAGCGGGGGGAGGAATACGCAGTATTTT	CASSVVPGTSGGRNTQYF
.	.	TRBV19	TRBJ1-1	TGTGCCAGTAGTTGGGGTCTGAACACTGAAGCTTTCTTT	CASSWGLNTEAFF